The 14 T cell receptor beta chains in this list originate from one sample, sequenced in a study of blood T cells in healthy people across ages. It was with a sample-barcoded 5' primer and a J-beta primer mix that a second PCR of about 6 to 12 cycles was run. TCRdb used MiXCR to reprocess the 5' RACE reads, holding one entry per CDR3 protein. The profile shows 600,000 to 800,000 distinct CDR3 sequences, 45% to 60% of them singletons. Material: blood. The source of these receptors is a woman aged 80 or over in good health.

This clonotype was counted ten times or more. This chain joins TRBV4-1 and TRBJ2-4, with D perhaps matching TRBD2 (5 bases). This CDR3 comprises 15 residues. V was shortened by 0 bases and J by 8 bases, with 14 bases between the two germline ends. CDR1 MGHRA and CDR2 YSYEKL come from the germline V gene. This CDR3 reads CASSQDRTSGDIQYF. Written as DNA, the CDR3 is TGCGCCAGCAGCCAAGATCGGACTTCTGGGGACATTCAGTACTTC.

The chain uses TRBV7-9 and TRBJ1-4, with a possible D match to TRBD1 (6 bases). The CDR3 contains 15 residues. Germline lookup yields CDR1 SEHNR and CDR2 FQNEAQ (reference sequence). Trimming pared 2 bases from V and 1 base from J, leaving 8 bases between. The CDR3 loop reads CASSLKGGTNEKLFF. The CDR3 DNA follows: TGTGCCAGCAGCTTAAAGGGGGGAACTAATGAAAAACTGTTTTTT. The entire variable domain, with the rest obtained from reference TRBV7-9 and TRBJ1-4, is as follows: DTGVSQNPRHKITKRGQNVTFRCDPISEHNRLYWYRQTLGQGPEFLTYFQNEAQLEKSRLLSDRFSAERPKGSFSTLEIQRTEQGDSAMYLCASSLKGGTNEKLFFGSGTQLSVL.

Concerning this clonotype: The junction does not match germline at one end; this may be a read error. The chain is built from TRBV12-3 or TRBV12-4 and TRBJ2-1; D call uncertain. The CDR3 extends over 14 amino acids. As DNA, the CDR3 is TGTGCCAGCACCTTCTCGACTCCGTCTAATGGGCAGTTCTTC. Protein product: CASTFSTPSNGQFF.

Ten or more counts support this clonotype. The V call is TRBV20-1, the J call TRBJ2-1; a weak D match, TRBD1 (6 bases). CDR1 and CDR2 (germline): DFQATT, SNEGSKA (reference sequence). V gave up 1 base and J gave up 14 bases, with 18 bases separating them. The CDR3 is 13 residues long. The CDR3 region is CSARGQGGAVKFF. The CDR3 nucleotides read TGCAGTGCTAGAGGCCAAGGGGGAGCAGTAAAGTTCTTC.

The V gene is TRBV7-3, the J gene TRBJ2-1, with TRBD1 as a possible D gene (5 bases). Trimming took off 5 bases at V and 10 bases at J, with 15 bases between the two ends. CDR1 is SGHTA, CDR2 FQGTGA, per germline. The CDR3 extends over 13 amino acids. The CDR3 DNA reads TGTGCCAGCAGCCTACAGACAGTCGGGGAGCAGTTCTTC. Translated, it gives CASSLQTVGEQFF.

This clonotype was seen many times. The chain is built from TRBV6-6 and TRBJ2-1; D gene ambiguous. The CDR3 is made up of 11 amino acids. Trimming removed 7 bases at V and 0 bases at J, with 1 base between. CDR1 is MNHNY and CDR2 is SVGAGI in the germline V gene (reference sequence). CDR3 protein: CASNSYNEQFF. DNA of the CDR3: TGTGCCAGCAACTCCTACAATGAGCAGTTCTTC.

This sequence joins TRBV29-1 and TRBJ2-3; 9 bases fit TRBD2. Germline V gene lookup returns CDR1 SQVTM and CDR2 ANQGSEA. V gave up 7 bases and J gave up 1 base; unmatched junction bases: 9. The CDR3 is made up of 15 amino acids. This CDR3 is CSAPSASGGTDTQYF. The CDR3 coding sequence is TGCAGCGCCCCCTCGGCTAGCGGGGGCACAGATACGCAGTATTTT.

The chain uses TRBV9 and TRBJ2-3; tentatively, D is TRBD1 (5 bases). With 2 bases removed from V and 7 bases from J, the gap between germline ends came to 17 bases. The CDR3 length is 15 residues. Looked up from germline, CDR1 is SGDLS and CDR2 is YYNGEE. In DNA, the CDR3 is TGTGCCAGCAGCGTGGGCGCAGGGATGTTGAATACGCAGTATTTT. Protein: CASSVGAGMLNTQYF.

The chain uses TRBV18 and TRBJ1-2, with 9 bases aligning to TRBD1. V was pared by 5 bases and J by 8 bases, with 6 bases of the junction left unmatched. CDR3 length: 13 amino acids. Per germline, CDR1 KGHSH and CDR2 LQKENI. The CDR3 DNA reads as TGTGCCAGCTCAAGGGACAGGGACTTGGGCTACACCTTC. Translation gives CASSRDRDLGYTF.

The DNA of the CDR3 is TGTGCCAGCAGGCCAGCCCTAGCGGGAGATGGAGAGCAGTACTTC. This encodes CASRPALAGDGEQYF. V is TRBV7-2 and J is TRBJ2-5; 10 nucleotides agree with TRBD2. Germline trimming cut 6 bases from V and 11 bases from J; bases unmatched to any gene: 15. Germline loops: CDR1 SGHTA, CDR2 FQGNSA. The CDR3 covers 15 residues.

This clonotype appeared a few times. Since a much larger clone is just one base distant, this may be a read error. V gene TRBV6-1 combines with J gene TRBJ2-1; D is tentatively TRBD1 or TRBD2 (6 bases each). The DNA end is a closer match to TRBJ2-7, so the J assignment may be wrong. Germline loops: CDR1 MNHNS, CDR2 SASEGT. CDR3 length: 15 residues. CDR3 sequence: CASSEEGGRNNEQYF. The CDR3 nucleotides read TGTGCCAGCAGTGAGGAGGGGGGCAGGAACAATGAGCAGTACTTC.

Ten or more counts support this clonotype. V is TRBV10-3 and J is TRBJ1-2, with D uncertain. Per germline, CDR1 ENHRY and CDR2 SYGVKD. The CDR3 runs to 14 residues. The V and J ends lost 3 bases and 8 bases respectively, with 16 bases between them. Written as DNA, the CDR3 is TGTGCCATCAGTGACTCAAGGCGAGACGAAGGCTACACCTTC. Its translation is CAISDSRRDEGYTF.

In its sample, this clonotype was seen a few times. This sequence joins TRBV20-1 and TRBJ1-2; no reliable D call. The CDR3 loop spans 12 amino acids. Trimming removed 2 bases from V and 5 bases from J, with 9 bases in between. CDR1 is DFQATT, CDR2 SNEGSKA, per germline (reference sequence). CDR3 coding DNA: TGCAGTGCTAGATCTGAGAGTTATGGCTACACCTTC. Residues: CSARSESYGYTF.

This clonotype occurred many times. The genes are TRBV27 and TRBJ2-7; possibly TRBD2 for D (5 bases). Per the germline V gene, CDR1 is MNHEY and CDR2 is SMNVEV (reference sequence). CDR3 length: 13 residues. The ends were cut back, 7 bases at V and 4 bases at J, with 14 bases in the middle. CDR3 nucleotide sequence: TGTGCCAGCATACGGGATGGAGGTTACGAGCAGTACTTC. Translated: CASIRDGGYEQYF.